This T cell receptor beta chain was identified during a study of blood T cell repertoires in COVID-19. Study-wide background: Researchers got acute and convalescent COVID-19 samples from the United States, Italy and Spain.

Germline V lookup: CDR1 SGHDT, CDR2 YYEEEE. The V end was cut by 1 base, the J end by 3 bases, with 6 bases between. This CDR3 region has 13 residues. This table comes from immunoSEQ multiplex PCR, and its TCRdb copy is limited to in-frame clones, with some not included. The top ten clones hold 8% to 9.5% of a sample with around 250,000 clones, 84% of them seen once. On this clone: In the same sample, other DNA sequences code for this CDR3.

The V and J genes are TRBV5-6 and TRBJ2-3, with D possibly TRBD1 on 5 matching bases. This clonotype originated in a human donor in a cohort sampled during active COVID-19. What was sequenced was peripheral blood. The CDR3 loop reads CASSLPGTDTQYF. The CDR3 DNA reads TGTGCCAGCAGCTTGCCAGGGACAGATACGCAGTATTTT. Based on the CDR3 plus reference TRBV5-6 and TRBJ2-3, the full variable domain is DAGVTQSPTHLIKTRGQQVTLRCSPKSGHDTVSWYQQALGQGPQFIFQYYEEEERQRGNFPDRFSGHQFPNYSSELNVNALLLGDSALYLCASSLPGTDTQYFGPGTRLTVL.